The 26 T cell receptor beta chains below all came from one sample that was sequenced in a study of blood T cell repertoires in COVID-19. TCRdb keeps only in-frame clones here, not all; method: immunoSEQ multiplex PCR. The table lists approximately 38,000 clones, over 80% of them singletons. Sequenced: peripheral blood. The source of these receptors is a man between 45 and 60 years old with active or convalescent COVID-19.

The CDR3 nucleotides read TGTGCCAGCAGCCAAGACCAGCAGGCCTACAATGAGCAGTTCTTC. It codes for CASSQDQQAYNEQFF. This chain links TRBV3-1 (or the pseudogene TRBV3-2) with TRBJ2-1; D remains ambiguous. The germline V and J ends were trimmed by 0 bases and 2 bases, with 8 bases remaining between them. The CDR3 spans 15 residues. CDR1 and CDR2 from the germline V gene are LGHDT and YNNKEL (reference sequence).

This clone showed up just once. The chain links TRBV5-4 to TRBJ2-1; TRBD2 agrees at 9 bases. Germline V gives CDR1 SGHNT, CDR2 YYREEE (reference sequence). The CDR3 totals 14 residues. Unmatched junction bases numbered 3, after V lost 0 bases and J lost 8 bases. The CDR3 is CASSLELAGYEQFF. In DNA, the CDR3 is TGTGCCAGCAGCTTGGAGCTAGCGGGATATGAGCAGTTCTTC.

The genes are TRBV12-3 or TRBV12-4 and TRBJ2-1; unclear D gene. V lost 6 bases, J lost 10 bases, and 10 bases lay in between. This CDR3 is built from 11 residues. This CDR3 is CASSPQWEQFF. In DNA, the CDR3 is TGTGCCAGCAGCCCACAGTGGGAGCAGTTCTTC.

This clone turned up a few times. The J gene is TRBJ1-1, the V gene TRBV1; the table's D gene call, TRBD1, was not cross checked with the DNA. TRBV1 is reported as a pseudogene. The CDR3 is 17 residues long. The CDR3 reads CTSSPDLRGYQGTEAFF. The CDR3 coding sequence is TGCACCAGCAGCCCCGATCTAAGAGGTTATCAGGGGACTGAAGCTTTCTTT.

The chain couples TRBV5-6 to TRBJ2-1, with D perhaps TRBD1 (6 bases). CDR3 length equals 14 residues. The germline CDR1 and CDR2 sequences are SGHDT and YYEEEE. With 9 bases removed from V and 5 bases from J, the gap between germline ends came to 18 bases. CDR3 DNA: TGTGCCACCTCCCCGACAGGTGCCAACAATGAGCAGTTCTTC. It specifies CATSPTGANNEQFF.

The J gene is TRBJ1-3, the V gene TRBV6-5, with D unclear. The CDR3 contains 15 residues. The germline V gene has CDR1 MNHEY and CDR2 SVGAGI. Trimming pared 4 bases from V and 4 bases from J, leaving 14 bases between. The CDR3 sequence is CASSFASATGNTIYF. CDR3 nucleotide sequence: TGTGCCAGCAGTTTCGCTAGCGCGACGGGAAACACCATATATTTT.

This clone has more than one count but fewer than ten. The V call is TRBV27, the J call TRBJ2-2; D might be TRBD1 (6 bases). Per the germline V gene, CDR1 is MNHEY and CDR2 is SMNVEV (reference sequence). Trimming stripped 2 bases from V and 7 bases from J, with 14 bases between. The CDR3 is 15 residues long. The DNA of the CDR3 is TGTGCCAGCAGTTTAGGGACACGTGGGGGCGGGGAGCTGTTTTTT. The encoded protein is CASSLGTRGGGELFF.

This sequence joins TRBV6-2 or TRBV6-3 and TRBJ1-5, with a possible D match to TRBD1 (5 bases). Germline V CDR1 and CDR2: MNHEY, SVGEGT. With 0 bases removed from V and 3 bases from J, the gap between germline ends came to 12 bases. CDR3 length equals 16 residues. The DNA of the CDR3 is TGTGCCAGCAGTTACTCTGGAGGGACCTTCAATCAGCCCCAGCATTTT. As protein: CASSYSGGTFNQPQHF.

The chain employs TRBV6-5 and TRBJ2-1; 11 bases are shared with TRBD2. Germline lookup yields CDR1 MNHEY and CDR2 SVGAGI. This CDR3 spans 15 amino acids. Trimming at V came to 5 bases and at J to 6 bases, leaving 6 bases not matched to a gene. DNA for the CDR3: TGTGCCAGCAGTAATATAGCGGGGGGGCTCAATGAGCAGTTCTTC. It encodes CASSNIAGGLNEQFF.

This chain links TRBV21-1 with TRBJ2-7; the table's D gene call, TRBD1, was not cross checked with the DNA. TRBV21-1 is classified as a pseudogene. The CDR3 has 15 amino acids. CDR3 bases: TGTGCCAGCAGCAAGACCGGGACAGCCTCCTACGAGCAGTACTTC. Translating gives CASSKTGTASYEQYF.

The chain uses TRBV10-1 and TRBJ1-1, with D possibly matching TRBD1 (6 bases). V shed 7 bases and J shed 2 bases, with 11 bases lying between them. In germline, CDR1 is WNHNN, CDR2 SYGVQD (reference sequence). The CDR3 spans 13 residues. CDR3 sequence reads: CASNRELNTEAFF. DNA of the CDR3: TGCGCCAGCAACAGGGAACTAAACACTGAAGCTTTCTTT.

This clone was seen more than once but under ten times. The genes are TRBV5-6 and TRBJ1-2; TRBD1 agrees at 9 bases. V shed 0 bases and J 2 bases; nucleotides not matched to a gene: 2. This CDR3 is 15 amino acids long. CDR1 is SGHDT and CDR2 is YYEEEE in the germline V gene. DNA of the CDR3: TGTGCCAGCAGCTTGGCCGGACAGGGGAACTATGGCTACACCTTC. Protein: CASSLAGQGNYGYTF.

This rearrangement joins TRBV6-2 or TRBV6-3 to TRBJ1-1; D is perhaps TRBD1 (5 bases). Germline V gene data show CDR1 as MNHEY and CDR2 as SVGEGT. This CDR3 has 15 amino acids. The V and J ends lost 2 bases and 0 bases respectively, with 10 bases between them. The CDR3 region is CASSYPGRVNTEAFF. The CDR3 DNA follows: TGTGCCAGCAGTTACCCCGGCAGGGTGAACACTGAAGCTTTCTTT.

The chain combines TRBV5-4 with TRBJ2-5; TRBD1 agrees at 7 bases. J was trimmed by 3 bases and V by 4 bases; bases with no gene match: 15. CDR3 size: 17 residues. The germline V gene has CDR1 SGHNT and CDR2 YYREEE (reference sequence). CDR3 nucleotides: TGTGCCAGCAGCGGACAAGCAAAACTGACAGGGAAAGAGACCCAGTACTTC. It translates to CASSGQAKLTGKETQYF.

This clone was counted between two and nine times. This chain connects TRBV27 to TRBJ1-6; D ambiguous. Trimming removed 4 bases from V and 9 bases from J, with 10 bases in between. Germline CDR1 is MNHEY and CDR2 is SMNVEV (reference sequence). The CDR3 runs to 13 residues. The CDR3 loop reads CASSSGRGSPLHF. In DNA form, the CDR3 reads TGTGCCAGCAGTTCTGGTCGGGGTTCACCCCTCCACTTT.

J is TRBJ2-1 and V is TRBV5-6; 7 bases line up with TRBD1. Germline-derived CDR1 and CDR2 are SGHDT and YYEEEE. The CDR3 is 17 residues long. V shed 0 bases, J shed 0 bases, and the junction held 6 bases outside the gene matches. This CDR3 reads CASSLVYTGVSYNEQFF. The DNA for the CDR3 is TGTGCCAGCAGCTTGGTGTACACAGGGGTCTCCTACAATGAGCAGTTCTTC.

CDR3 in DNA: TGCGCCAGCACCAGGACTAGCGGTGAAGAGACCCAGTACTTC. It codes for CASTRTSGEETQYF. The genes are TRBV5-1 and TRBJ2-5; 10 bases match TRBD2. CDR1 SGHRS and CDR2 YFSETQ come from the germline V gene. J was trimmed by 3 bases and V by 6 bases; bases with no gene match: 5. The CDR3 spans 14 residues.

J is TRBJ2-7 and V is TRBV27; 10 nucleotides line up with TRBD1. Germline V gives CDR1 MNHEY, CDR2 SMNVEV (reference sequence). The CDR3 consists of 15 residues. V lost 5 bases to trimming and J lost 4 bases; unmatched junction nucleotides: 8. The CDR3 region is CASSAHRDRGYEQYF. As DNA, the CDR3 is TGTGCCAGCAGTGCCCACCGGGACAGGGGTTACGAGCAGTACTTC.

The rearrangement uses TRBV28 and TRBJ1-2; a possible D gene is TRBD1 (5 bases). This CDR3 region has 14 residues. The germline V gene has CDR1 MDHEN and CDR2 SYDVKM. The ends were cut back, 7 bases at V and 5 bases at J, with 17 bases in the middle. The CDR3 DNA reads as TGTGCCAGCAATTCGGGAGGGGCACCATATGGCTACACCTTC. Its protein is CASNSGGAPYGYTF.

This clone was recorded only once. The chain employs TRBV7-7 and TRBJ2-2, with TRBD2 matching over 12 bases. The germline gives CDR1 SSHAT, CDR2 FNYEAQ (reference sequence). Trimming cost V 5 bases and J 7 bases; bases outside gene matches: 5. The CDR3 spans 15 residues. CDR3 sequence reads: CASSPSGRAFGELFF. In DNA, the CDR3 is TGTGCCAGCAGCCCTAGCGGGAGGGCCTTCGGGGAGCTGTTTTTT.

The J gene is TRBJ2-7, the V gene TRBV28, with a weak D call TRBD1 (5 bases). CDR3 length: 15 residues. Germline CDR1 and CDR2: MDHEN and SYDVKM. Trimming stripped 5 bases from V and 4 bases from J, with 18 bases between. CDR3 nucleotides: TGTGCCAGCAGTACTAACAGGAAAGCGCCTTACGAGCAGTACTTC. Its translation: CASSTNRKAPYEQYF.

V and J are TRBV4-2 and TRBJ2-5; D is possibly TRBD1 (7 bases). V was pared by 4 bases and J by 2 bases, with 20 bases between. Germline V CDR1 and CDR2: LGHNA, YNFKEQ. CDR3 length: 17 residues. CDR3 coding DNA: TGTGCCAGCAGCCCTATGGGCAGGGGGGTAGATCAAGAGACCCAGTACTTC. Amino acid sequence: CASSPMGRGVDQETQYF.

CDR3 protein: CASSVDTGDSPLHF. The DNA for the CDR3 is TGTGCCAGCAGCGTAGATACAGGGGATTCACCCCTCCACTTT. J is TRBJ1-6 and V is TRBV9; TRBD1 matches at 7 bases. Trimming removed 0 bases from V and 8 bases from J; junction bases left unmatched: 2. The germline CDR1 and CDR2 sequences are SGDLS and YYNGEE. CDR3 length: 14 amino acids.

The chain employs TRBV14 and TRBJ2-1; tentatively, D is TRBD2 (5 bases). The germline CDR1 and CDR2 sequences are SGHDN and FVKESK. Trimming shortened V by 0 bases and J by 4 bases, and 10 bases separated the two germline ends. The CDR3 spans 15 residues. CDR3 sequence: CASSQDIPGYNEQFF. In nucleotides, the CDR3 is TGTGCCAGCAGCCAAGATATTCCGGGATACAATGAGCAGTTCTTC. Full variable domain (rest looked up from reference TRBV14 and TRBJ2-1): EAGVTQFPSHSVIEKGQTVTLRCDPISGHDNLYWYRRVMGKEIKFLLHFVKESKQDESGMPNNRFLAERTGGTYSTLKVQPAELEDSGVYFCASSQDIPGYNEQFFGPGTRLTVL.

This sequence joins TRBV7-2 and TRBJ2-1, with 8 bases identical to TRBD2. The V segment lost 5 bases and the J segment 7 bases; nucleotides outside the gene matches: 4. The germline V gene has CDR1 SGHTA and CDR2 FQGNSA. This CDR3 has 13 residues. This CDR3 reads CASSPTGGNEQFF. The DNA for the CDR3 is TGTGCCAGCAGCCCAACGGGGGGGAATGAGCAGTTCTTC.

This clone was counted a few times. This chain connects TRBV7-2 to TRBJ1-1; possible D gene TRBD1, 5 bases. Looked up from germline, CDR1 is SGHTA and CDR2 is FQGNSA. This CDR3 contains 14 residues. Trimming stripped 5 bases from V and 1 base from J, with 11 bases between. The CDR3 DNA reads TGTGCCAGCAGCCCTGGGGCGGCGAACACTGAAGCTTTCTTT. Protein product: CASSPGAANTEAFF. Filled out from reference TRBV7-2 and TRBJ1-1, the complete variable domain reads GAGVSQSPSNKVTEKGKDVELRCDPISGHTALYWYRQSLGQGLEFLIYFQGNSAPDKSGLPSDRFSAERTGGSVSTLTIQRTQQEDSAVYLCASSPGAANTEAFFGQGTRLTVV.